This paragraph covers one TCR beta chain sequence. The antigen is unknown. This record comes from a study of cytomegalovirus exposure and HLA in healthy donors. The study's findings and limits: Trimming of TCR beta V- and J-genes showed a link, identified in a later analysis, to a missense DCLRE1C variant.

Healthy individuals who donated bone marrow served as the donors. Primers included in the PCR were 60 Vbeta and 13 Jbeta primers. Authors' analysis steps: Later, an analysis found roughly 80 million unique TCR beta chains, and some 10 million of these were shared. Measured with immunoSEQ multiplex PCR; TCRdb has only the in-frame clones, and not every one. V, J and clone size are taken as reported in that table, and D and trimming were inferred from the DNA itself. The profile shows 140,000 to 150,000 clones, around 77% of them singletons. The CDR3 extends over 13 amino acids. V shed 6 bases and J shed 5 bases, with 14 bases lying between them. Per the germline V gene, CDR1 is SGHAT and CDR2 is FQNNGV.

This clonotype was sampled from a woman aged 40 to 50 in good health and CMV-seropositive. Sample: PBMCs. This chain joins TRBV11-2 and TRBJ2-7; the D gene is possibly TRBD2 (6 bases). The CDR3 coding sequence is TGTGCCAGCAGAGTGGGGGGTGGGAACGAGCAGTACTTC. Its translation: CASRVGGGNEQYF. Full variable domain (rest looked up from reference TRBV11-2 and TRBJ2-7): EAGVAQSPRYKIIEKRQSVAFWCNPISGHATLYWYQQILGQGPKLLIQFQNNGVVDDSQLPKDRFSAERLKGVDSTLKIQPAKLEDSAVYLCASRVGGGNEQYFGPGTRLTVT.